The clone carrying this T cell receptor beta chain was found a few times. The data are from a study of blood T cell repertoires in COVID-19. Study summary: Nucleic acid was either cDNA or gDNA, and it came from T cells, B-cell-depleted T cells, or PBMCs.

In the original workflow: Estimated nucleated cell counts came from reference gene primer amplification. The table came from immunoSEQ multiplex PCR; TCRdb's copy has only in-frame clones and leaves some out. V and J calls and clone size come straight from that table; D and trimming were deduced from the DNA. The sample yields just over 95,000 clones, over 75% seen once. This CDR3 has 14 amino acids. V lost 3 bases and J 2 bases, leaving 8 bases between the germline ends. CDR1 and CDR2 from the germline V gene are KGHSH and LQKENI. This receptor was taken from a man aged 60 to 69 with acute or convalescent COVID-19. The sequencing input was peripheral blood. The V and J genes are TRBV18 and TRBJ1-3; D uncertain. CDR3 in amino acids: CASSPSTAGNTIYF. CDR3 in DNA: TGTGCCAGCTCACCGTCTACCGCTGGAAACACCATATATTTT.